This T cell receptor beta chain was sequenced in a study of cytomegalovirus exposure and HLA in healthy donors. This CDR3 has 17 amino acids. The germline V gene has CDR1 SGHRS and CDR2 YFSETQ. The V end was cut by 0 bases, the J end by 3 bases, with 16 bases between. The PCR contained 60 Vbeta and 13 Jbeta primers. Assay: immunoSEQ multiplex PCR; the TCRdb copy retains only in-frame clones and omits some. The table lists roughly 130,000 clones, about 73% of them singletons, with around 2.6% in the top ten. The source is a human donor in good health. The chain combines TRBV5-1 with TRBJ2-1; tentative D call: TRBD2 (6 bases). The sequencing sample was made of PBMCs. The CDR3 region has the DNA TGCGCCAGCAGCTTGGGCGGCGGGGCAGGGTACTACAATGAGCAGTTCTTC. Translating gives CASSLGGGAGYYNEQFF.